Below, 23 T cell receptor beta chains from the same sample are listed, as sequenced in a study of blood T cell repertoires in COVID-19 (dated by TCRdb to 2018 to 2021). Receptor libraries were prepared by the immunoSEQ multiplex PCR assay. TCRdb retrieved this table from immuneACCESS and kept in-frame rearrangements only. Not all clones are present; in checked studies, unresolved V genes account for under half, and no reason is known for the remainder. The sample table records about 110,000 clones; around 85% of these occur just once. The top ten clonotypes cover about 12% of the sample. The sample was peripheral blood. These TCRs come from a human donor in a cohort sampled during active COVID-19.

Here the CDR3 reads CASSLETGEHYEQYF. CDR3 nucleotide sequence: TGTGCCAGCAGCTTGGAGACAGGGGAGCACTACGAGCAGTACTTC. V is TRBV5-6 and J is TRBJ2-7; TRBD1 aligns across 8 bases. This CDR3 has 15 residues. V lost 0 bases and J lost 3; bases outside the gene matches: 5. Germline V gene data show CDR1 as SGHDT and CDR2 as YYEEEE. Full variable domain (remainder filled in from reference TRBV5-6 and TRBJ2-7): DAGVTQSPTHLIKTRGQQVTLRCSPKSGHDTVSWYQQALGQGPQFIFQYYEEEERQRGNFPDRFSGHQFPNYSSELNVNALLLGDSALYLCASSLETGEHYEQYFGPGTRLTVT.

This clone has more than one count but fewer than ten. The CDR3 here is CASSYSPLGYEQYF. In DNA, the CDR3 is TGTGCCAGCAGTTACTCCCCCCTCGGCTACGAGCAGTACTTC. The chain is built from TRBV6-5 and TRBJ2-7; no definite D call. Germline CDR1 is MNHEY and CDR2 is SVGAGI. The CDR3 covers 14 residues. V lost 0 bases and J 3 bases, leaving 9 bases between the germline ends.

This clone was picked up one time. The chain carries TRBV4-3 and TRBJ2-3, with 8 bases aligning to TRBD2. This CDR3 comprises 18 residues. Germline CDR1 and CDR2: LGHNA and YSLEER. With V trimmed by 4 bases and J by 0 bases, 12 bases remained unmatched. The CDR3 reads CASSRKSAAGGSTDTQYF. As DNA, the CDR3 is TGCGCCAGCAGCCGAAAGTCGGCGGCGGGGGGTAGCACAGATACGCAGTATTTT.

The chain joins TRBV7-9 to TRBJ2-4; D unresolved. With 5 bases removed from V and 6 bases from J, the gap between germline ends came to 11 bases. Germline values: CDR1 SEHNR, CDR2 FQNEAQ (reference sequence). The CDR3 is made up of 13 amino acids. Here the CDR3 reads CASSDRSGNIQYF. CDR3 nucleotides: TGTGCCAGCAGCGACCGCTCGGGAAACATTCAGTACTTC.

The chain links TRBV7-2 to TRBJ2-5; 7 nucleotides match TRBD2. Germline V gene data show CDR1 as SGHTA and CDR2 as FQGNSA. CDR3 length: 18 amino acids. V was clipped by 2 bases and J by 2 bases; unmatched bases: 14. CDR3 nucleotides: TGTGCCAGCAGCTTAAACCCACCGTTGACGGGGGGACAAGAGACCCAGTACTTC. This translates into CASSLNPPLTGGQETQYF.

The chain links TRBV10-3 to TRBJ2-1; maybe TRBD1 (6 bases). Trimming took 7 bases from V and 1 from J, leaving 11 bases between them. The CDR3 loop spans 14 amino acids. Germline V lookup: CDR1 ENHRY, CDR2 SYGVKD. This chain's CDR3 is CAINPDRSYNEQFF. CDR3 DNA sequence: TGTGCCATCAATCCCGACAGGTCCTACAATGAGCAGTTCTTC.

V gene TRBV6-5 combines with J gene TRBJ2-7, with D possibly being TRBD2 (6 bases). Germline V CDR1 and CDR2: MNHEY, SVGAGI. The length of the CDR3 is 14 residues. Trimming took off 6 bases at V and 2 bases at J, with 14 bases between the two ends. CDR3 sequence reads: CASRRDGTTYEQYF. The DNA for the CDR3 is TGTGCCAGCAGGCGGGACGGGACGACCTACGAGCAGTACTTC.

The chain has TRBV19 and TRBJ2-1; TRBD1 matches 10 bases. This CDR3 spans 17 amino acids. The germline gives CDR1 LNHDA, CDR2 SQIVND (reference sequence). J lost 0 bases, V lost 5 bases, and 7 bases had no gene match. The CDR3 sequence: CASSSGTGDSSYNEQFF. Here the CDR3 DNA reads TGTGCCAGTAGTTCCGGGACAGGGGATTCCTCCTACAATGAGCAGTTCTTC.

The CDR3, as DNA: TGTGCCAGCAGCCAGGCGACAGGACTCACAGATACGCAGTATTTT. Translation: CASSQATGLTDTQYF. This chain joins TRBV14 and TRBJ2-3; D perhaps matches TRBD1 (6 bases). Trimming took off 3 bases at V and 2 bases at J, with 12 bases between the two ends. CDR1 is SGHDN and CDR2 is FVKESK in the germline V gene. The CDR3 is made up of 15 amino acids.

The chain combines TRBV2 with TRBJ2-1; the match to TRBD2 covers 14 bases. Per the germline V gene, CDR1 is SNHLY and CDR2 is FYNNEI. The CDR3 has 17 amino acids. V lost 11 bases, J lost 3 bases, and 12 bases stayed unmatched. CDR3 amino acids: CAGTGTSGGRHYNEQFF. CDR3 bases: TGTGCCGGCACGGGGACTAGCGGGGGCCGCCACTACAATGAGCAGTTCTTC.

J is TRBJ2-7 and V is TRBV19; 9 bases fit TRBD1. The CDR3 covers 16 residues. CDR1 is LNHDA and CDR2 is SQIVND in the germline V gene (reference sequence). With V trimmed by 5 bases and J by 2 bases, 10 bases remained unmatched. In nucleotides, the CDR3 is TGTGCCAGTAGTGACTCCGGGACAGGGTATCCCTACGAGCAGTACTTC. Its protein product is CASSDSGTGYPYEQYF.

This chain uses TRBV10-1 with TRBJ2-2; D remains ambiguous. The ends were cut back, 5 bases at V and 2 bases at J, with 9 bases in the middle. The CDR3 spans 14 residues. Looked up from germline, CDR1 is WNHNN and CDR2 is SYGVQD (reference sequence). CDR3 sequence: CASSSNKNTGELFF. In nucleotides, the CDR3 is TGCGCCAGCAGTTCCAACAAAAACACCGGGGAGCTGTTTTTT.

The V call is TRBV3-1 (or the pseudogene TRBV3-2), the J call TRBJ1-2; TRBD1 matches at 7 bases. CDR1 LGHDT and CDR2 YNNKEL come from the germline V gene (reference sequence). V dropped 4 bases and J dropped 3; count of bases not matched to a gene: 8. This CDR3 region has 15 residues. This CDR3 is CASSLQAGGHYGYTF. CDR3 DNA: TGTGCCAGCAGCCTACAGGCAGGGGGACACTATGGCTACACCTTC.

In DNA, the CDR3 is TGCGCCAGCAGCTTGGGCGGGGGGCCGCATAATTCACCCCTCCACTTT. Translating it yields CASSLGGGPHNSPLHF. V is TRBV5-1 and J is TRBJ1-6, with D tentatively TRBD1 (6 bases). The CDR3 has 16 residues. CDR1 and CDR2 (germline): SGHRS, YFSETQ. The ends were cut back, 0 bases at V and 5 bases at J, with 12 bases in the middle.

The chain couples TRBV5-1 to TRBJ1-2; TRBD1 aligns across 9 bases. Losses at the gene ends were 4 bases for V and 7 bases for J; bases not matched to a gene: 8. Per the germline V gene, CDR1 is SGHRS and CDR2 is YFSETQ. CDR3 length: 14 residues. CDR3 nucleotide sequence: TGCGCCAGCAGCCCTACAGGGGGCGAGGGTGGCTACACCTTC. Its translation: CASSPTGGEGGYTF.

The rearrangement joins TRBV6-1 to TRBJ2-3; D remains unclear. CDR1 is MNHNS, CDR2 SASEGT, per germline. This CDR3 has 15 amino acids. V lost 1 base to trimming and J lost 3 bases, with 11 bases between them. The CDR3 DNA is TGTGCCAGCAGTGAAGGACACCCAATGACAGATACGCAGTATTTT. Translated: CASSEGHPMTDTQYF.

The chain recombines TRBV3-1 (or the pseudogene TRBV3-2) with TRBJ2-5; 10 bases match TRBD1. Germline-derived CDR1 and CDR2 are LGHDT and YNNKEL (reference sequence). The CDR3 spans 14 residues. With 4 bases clipped from V and 4 bases from J, the junction kept 3 bases outside the gene matches. The CDR3 DNA sequence: TGTGCCAGCAGCCCGACAGGGGGCGGAGAGACCCAGTACTTC. This codes for CASSPTGGGETQYF.

The chain employs TRBV2 and TRBJ1-6, with a possible D match to TRBD1 (6 bases). CDR3 length: 17 residues. The germline gives CDR1 SNHLY, CDR2 FYNNEI. The V gene lost 4 bases and the J gene lost 2 bases, with 15 bases spanning the gap. The CDR3 here is CASSGGGRGPYNSPLHF. In nucleotides, the CDR3 is TGTGCCAGCAGTGGGGGGGGCAGGGGACCCTATAATTCACCCCTCCACTTT.

The chain employs TRBV6-5 and TRBJ2-2, with a tentative D call TRBD2 (5 bases). CDR1 is MNHEY, CDR2 SVGAGI, per germline. Trimming removed 6 bases from V and 4 bases from J, with 15 bases in between. The CDR3 is 15 residues long. The CDR3 spells CASRLTRVGTGELFF. CDR3 in DNA: TGTGCCAGCAGACTAACTAGGGTGGGCACCGGGGAGCTGTTTTTT.

CDR3 coding DNA: TGTGCCAGCAGTGAAGGGACAGGGGCGGCGGGAGCTTTCTTT. It specifies CASSEGTGAAGAFF. V gene TRBV2 combines with J gene TRBJ1-1, with 9 bases that match TRBD1. This CDR3 has 14 residues. The V and J ends lost 1 base and 10 bases, in that order; junction bases with no gene match: 7. Germline lookup yields CDR1 SNHLY and CDR2 FYNNEI.

V usage is TRBV30 and J usage is TRBJ2-2; 10 bases match TRBD2. CDR3 length: 17 amino acids. CDR1 is GTSNPN, CDR2 SVGIG, per germline (reference sequence). Trimming at V came to 2 bases and at J to 4 bases, leaving 10 bases not matched to a gene. The CDR3 protein is CAWSTLLAGALTGELFF. CDR3 DNA: TGTGCCTGGAGTACCCTCCTAGCGGGGGCACTCACCGGGGAGCTGTTTTTT.

The V call is TRBV19, the J call TRBJ1-3, with D tentatively TRBD1 (5 bases). Germline V CDR1 and CDR2: LNHDA, SQIVND (reference sequence). This CDR3 is 15 amino acids long. Trimming pared 3 bases from V and 4 bases from J, leaving 13 bases between. CDR3 region: CASSIGPQAGNTIYF. CDR3 bases: TGTGCCAGTAGTATCGGGCCACAGGCGGGAAACACCATATATTTT.

The chain links TRBV19 to TRBJ1-1; possible D gene TRBD1, 6 bases. Trimming removed 5 bases at V and 3 bases at J, with 13 bases between. Per germline, CDR1 LNHDA and CDR2 SQIVND (reference sequence). The CDR3 sequence is 14 residues long. The CDR3: CASSPTGGDTEAFF. Here the CDR3 DNA reads TGTGCCAGTAGTCCGACAGGAGGCGACACTGAAGCTTTCTTT.